Presented here are 12 T cell receptor beta chains from one specimen sequenced in a study of shared clonotypes between healthy human individuals. Clones were read by immunoSEQ multiplex PCR, and TCRdb kept only the in-frame ones, dropping some. Among 2.3 million or so clones listed, 80% to 95% were seen once. The sequencing sample was made of naive CD4+ T cells from PBMCs. Stated subset: CD45RA+ positively selected. All receptors derive from a young man in good health. Some clones in this sample may be carry-over from other donors' samples.

This clone has a handful of counts. The V gene is TRBV6-1, the J gene TRBJ1-1; D gene uncertain. The CDR3 is made up of 13 amino acids. Germline V CDR1 and CDR2: MNHNS, SASEGT. The ends were cut back, 3 bases at V and 3 bases at J, with 8 bases in the middle. In nucleotides, the CDR3 is TGTGCCAGCAGTGAGGGCACCTACACTGAAGCTTTCTTT. Its translation: CASSEGTYTEAFF.

The J gene is TRBJ1-3, the V gene TRBV21-1; TRBD1 is taken as the D call from the table, unchecked against the DNA. TRBV21-1 is tagged as a pseudogene. The CDR3 runs 18 residues. The CDR3, as DNA: TGTGCCAGCAGCAAAGCCCACATACAGGTGAGCTCTGGAAACACCATATATTTT. Amino acid sequence: CASSKAHIQVSSGNTIYF.

This chain joins TRBV28 and TRBJ1-5; no reliable D call. V lost 6 bases to trimming and J lost 1 base, with 10 bases between them. The CDR3 is 14 residues long. Germline V gives CDR1 MDHEN, CDR2 SYDVKM. The CDR3 bases are TGTGCCAGCAGGTTAAGCGCGAGCAATCAGCCCCAGCATTTT. Translation: CASRLSASNQPQHF.

The chain carries TRBV6-1 and TRBJ2-3, with 8 bases aligning to TRBD2. Trimming cost V 6 bases and J 4 bases; bases outside gene matches: 9. The CDR3 runs to 15 residues. Germline CDR1 and CDR2: MNHNS and SASEGT. Here the CDR3 DNA reads TGTGCCAGCAGCCCGGGACTAGTAGTGGCAGATACGCAGTATTTT. Amino acid sequence: CASSPGLVVADTQYF.

This sequence joins TRBV11-2 and TRBJ2-4; the D gene is possibly TRBD1 (6 bases). In germline, CDR1 is SGHAT, CDR2 FQNNGV. Trimming stripped 5 bases from V and 0 bases from J, with 14 bases between. The CDR3 is 16 amino acids. The CDR3 DNA is TGTGCCAGCAGCGCCCGGACAGCTATAGCCAAAAACATTCAGTACTTC. Encoded protein: CASSARTAIAKNIQYF.

The rearrangement uses TRBV6-1 and TRBJ2-3; 11 bases match TRBD2. Looked up from germline, CDR1 is MNHNS and CDR2 is SASEGT. This CDR3 is 19 amino acids long. V trimming: 3 bases; J trimming: 5 bases; junction bases outside the gene matches: 16. The CDR3 spells CASSDSFIRLAGRGDTQYF. The CDR3, as DNA: TGTGCCAGCAGTGATAGCTTTATTCGACTAGCGGGGCGGGGAGATACGCAGTATTTT.

V gene TRBV7-3 combines with J gene TRBJ2-7; tentatively, D is TRBD2 (5 bases). The germline gives CDR1 SGHTA, CDR2 FQGTGA. The CDR3 length is 13 residues. V dropped 5 bases and J dropped 3 bases, with 11 bases sitting between them. The CDR3 DNA sequence: TGTGCCAGCAGCCCGGGGTCCCTCTACGAGCAGTACTTC. Residues: CASSPGSLYEQYF. The full variable domain, completed using reference TRBV7-3 and TRBJ2-7, is GAGVSQTPSNKVTEKGKYVELRCDPISGHTALYWYRQSLGQGPEFLIYFQGTGAADDSGLPNDRFFAVRPEGSVSTLKIQRTERGDSAVYLCASSPGSLYEQYFGPGTRLTVT.

The rearrangement uses TRBV15 and TRBJ2-7; D call uncertain. Trimming left V 3 bases short and J 5 bases short, with 8 bases between. Germline-derived CDR1 and CDR2 are LNHNV and YYDKDF (reference sequence). This CDR3 is built from 12 residues. CDR3 loop: CATSRGWDEQYF. For the CDR3, the DNA is TGTGCCACCAGCAGGGGGTGGGACGAGCAGTACTTC.

The V call is TRBV7-9, the J call TRBJ1-5; D remains ambiguous. Looked up from germline, CDR1 is SEHNR and CDR2 is FQNEAQ (reference sequence). Trimming left V 1 base short and J 0 bases short, with 13 bases between. This CDR3 comprises 17 residues. The CDR3 DNA sequence: TGTGCCAGCAGCTTAGGTACTTCGGCAGATAGCAATCAGCCCCAGCATTTT. This translates into CASSLGTSADSNQPQHF. Variable domain in full (rest from reference TRBV7-9 and TRBJ1-5): DTGVSQNPRHKITKRGQNVTFRCDPISEHNRLYWYRQTLGQGPEFLTYFQNEAQLEKSRLLSDRFSAERPKGSFSTLEIQRTEQGDSAMYLCASSLGTSADSNQPQHFGDGTRLSIL.

The chain links TRBV5-1 to TRBJ1-3; D uncertain. CDR1 is SGHRS and CDR2 is YFSETQ in the germline V gene. Trimming took off 0 bases at V and 0 bases at J, with 13 bases between the two ends. The CDR3 has 17 residues. CDR3 nucleotides: TGCGCCAGCAGCTTGGGGGTTGGTCAAAGCTCTGGAAACACCATATATTTT. Amino acid sequence: CASSLGVGQSSGNTIYF.

The gene calls are TRBV7-2 and TRBJ2-2; D uncertain. From germline, CDR1 is SGHTA and CDR2 FQGNSA. V was cut by 0 bases and J by 6 bases, with 8 bases left in between. This CDR3 has 14 amino acids. CDR3 protein: CASSLAGWAGELFF. CDR3 coding DNA: TGTGCCAGCAGCTTAGCGGGGTGGGCCGGGGAGCTGTTTTTT.

Here the CDR3 DNA reads TGTGCCAGCAGCGTTGGGACTAGCGGACACTACGAGCAGTACTTC. This translates into CASSVGTSGHYEQYF. This rearrangement joins TRBV9 to TRBJ2-7; 11 nucleotides match TRBD2. The CDR3 totals 15 residues. The V segment lost 2 bases and the J segment 3 bases; nucleotides outside the gene matches: 4. Germline V gene data show CDR1 as SGDLS and CDR2 as YYNGEE.